This note documents a single TCR beta chain sequence. Trimming cost V 1 base and J 2 bases, with 9 bases left between them. This CDR3 region has 15 residues. The germline gives CDR1 SGHRS, CDR2 YFSETQ. These data originate in a study of blood T cell repertoires in COVID-19. TCRdb keeps only in-frame clones here, not all; method: immunoSEQ multiplex PCR. Here the sample spans some 56,000 clones, about 85% being singletons. The sequence derives from an elderly woman with acute or convalescent COVID-19. Sequencing input: peripheral blood. This sequence joins TRBV5-1 and TRBJ2-2; perhaps TRBD1 as D (5 bases). CDR3 DNA: TGCGCCAGCAGCTTGAGACAGTTCAACACCGGGGAGCTGTTTTTT. Protein product: CASSLRQFNTGELFF.